These 5 T cell receptor beta chains were all obtained from the same sample, sequenced in a study of blood T cell repertoires in COVID-19. Libraries were prepared by immunoSEQ multiplex PCR; TCRdb keeps only in-frame clonotypes and omits some of them. The sample has nearly 350,000 clones, almost 90% seen once. The sample comprised peripheral blood. The receptors stem from a woman in her 70s with COVID-19, enrolled during active disease.

The V and J genes are TRBV2 and TRBJ2-2, with a weak D call TRBD2 (6 bases). CDR1 and CDR2 (germline): SNHLY, FYNNEI. Trimming pared 4 bases from V and 6 bases from J, leaving 12 bases between. The CDR3 loop spans 14 amino acids. CDR3 amino acids: CASSGAWGAGELFF. DNA of the CDR3: TGTGCCAGCAGTGGAGCGTGGGGGGCCGGGGAGCTGTTTTTT.

The chain links TRBV30 to TRBJ2-7; tentative D call: TRBD1 (6 bases). V was cut by 2 bases and J by 0 bases, with 14 bases left in between. The CDR3 spans 15 residues. CDR1 GTSNPN and CDR2 SVGIG come from the germline V gene (reference sequence). The CDR3 nucleotides are TGTGCCTGGAGTCGAGGGACACGGAGCTCCTACGAGCAGTACTTC. Its translation is CAWSRGTRSSYEQYF. The entire variable domain, with the rest obtained from reference TRBV30 and TRBJ2-7, is as follows: SQTIHQWPATLVQPVGSPLSLECTVEGTSNPNLYWYRQAAGRGLQLLFYSVGIGQISSEVPQNLSASRPQDRQFILSSKKLLLSDSGFYLCAWSRGTRSSYEQYFGPGTRLTVT.

The J gene is TRBJ1-2, the V gene TRBV29-1, with D perhaps matching TRBD1 (5 bases). CDR3 size: 12 residues. Germline V gene lookup returns CDR1 SQVTM and CDR2 ANQGSEA. Trimming took 8 bases from V and 2 from J, leaving 12 bases between them. The CDR3 sequence: CSFDGGNYGYTF. The CDR3 region has the DNA TGCAGCTTCGACGGGGGGAACTATGGCTACACCTTC.

This clone appeared a single time. The chain has TRBV6-5 and TRBJ1-5; unclear D gene. This CDR3 is 15 amino acids long. Trimming left V 4 bases short and J 4 bases short, with 14 bases between. Germline V gene sequence: CDR1 MNHEY, CDR2 SVGAGI. In nucleotides, the CDR3 is TGTGCCAGCAGTTCCTCCCTAACAGAGAATCAGCCCCAGCATTTT. The encoded protein is CASSSSLTENQPQHF.

The genes are TRBV6-5 and TRBJ1-1; D might be TRBD1 (6 bases). V dropped 6 bases and J dropped 3 bases, with 17 bases sitting between them. The CDR3 extends over 15 amino acids. Germline CDR1 is MNHEY and CDR2 is SVGAGI. The CDR3 DNA follows: TGTGCCAGCAGCTCCCCAGGGGAGGGGCACACTGAAGCTTTCTTT. Its protein product is CASSSPGEGHTEAFF.